This T cell receptor (beta chain) is from a study of blood T cells in healthy people across ages. Whole-study results and caveats: One million T cells yielded diversity estimates that were considered underestimates. When set beside aged donors, long-lived donors presented more naive CD4+ cells and higher diversity.

As concerns this clonotype: Its antigen is unidentified.

The use of a sample-barcoded 5' primer and a J-beta primer mix characterized a second PCR of about 6 to 12 cycles. The authors tagged each cDNA molecule using a template-switch adaptor with 12 random nucleotides. TCRdb reprocessed the 5' RACE reads via MiXCR and lists one record per CDR3 protein. The profile shows about 670,000 distinct CDR3 sequences, under 65% of them singletons. The sequenced material came from blood. The sequence derives from an elderly woman in good health.

Written as DNA, the CDR3 is TGTGCCAGCAGTGACCCCGGGTCTAGCACAGATACGCAGTATTTT. Translated, it gives CASSDPGSSTDTQYF. The gene calls are TRBV2 and TRBJ2-3; D remains ambiguous. The CDR3 covers 15 residues. Trimming left V 3 bases short and J 0 bases short, with 10 bases between. Germline V gene data show CDR1 as SNHLY and CDR2 as FYNNEI. Looking up the rest from reference TRBV2 and TRBJ2-3 gives the full variable domain: EPEVTQTPSHQVTQMGQEVILRCVPISNHLYFYWYRQILGQKVEFLVSFYNNEISEKSEIFDDQFSVERPDGSNFTLKIRSTKLEDSAMYFCASSDPGSSTDTQYFGPGTRLTVL.